These 17 T cell receptor beta chains share one sample of origin, sequenced in a study of T-cell memory formation after mild COVID-19. TCRdb analysed the 5' RACE reads with MiXCR anew, one entry per CDR3 protein. The sample records approximately 440,000 distinct CDR3 sequences, 15% to 20% being singletons. Sequencing was carried out using PBMCs or a T cell subset sorted from them (not recorded which). These receptors originate from an adult woman who had mild COVID-19 (a few samples of this study predate the infection). Cell type and time point are not known.

This clonotype has just a few counts. This sequence joins TRBV29-1 and TRBJ2-7; 11 bases agree with TRBD2. Germline V CDR1 and CDR2: SQVTM, ANQGSEA. With V trimmed by 7 bases and J by 7 bases, 15 bases remained unmatched. This CDR3 spans 15 amino acids. The CDR3 region has the DNA TGCAGCGCTCGCGATACCTCTAGCGGGAGGTTTGAGCAGTACTTC. It yields the protein CSARDTSSGRFEQYF.

The V gene is TRBV12-3 or TRBV12-4, the J gene TRBJ2-5; 8 bases map to TRBD2. The CDR3 runs 16 residues. With V trimmed by 5 bases and J by 3 bases, 11 bases remained unmatched. The CDR3 DNA sequence: TGTGCCAGCAGTCCTCTCGGTCGGGGGGGAAAAGAGACCCAGTACTTC. Amino acids: CASSPLGRGGKETQYF.

This clonotype was picked up a small number of times. J is TRBJ2-1 and V is TRBV15; 7 bases fit TRBD2. V was clipped by 1 base and J by 8 bases; unmatched bases: 5. CDR3 length: 14 amino acids. Germline lookup yields CDR1 LNHNV and CDR2 YYDKDF (reference sequence). The CDR3 sequence: CATSRGGGSHEQFF. DNA of the CDR3: TGTGCCACCAGCAGAGGAGGCGGGAGCCATGAGCAGTTCTTC.

This clonotype has only a few counts. This chain links TRBV14 with TRBJ2-7; 9 bases agree with TRBD1. Germline values: CDR1 SGHDN, CDR2 FVKESK. The CDR3 runs 17 residues. J was trimmed by 3 bases and V by 2 bases; bases with no gene match: 11. CDR3 bases: TGTGCCAGCAGCCAAAACACACTGGGACAGGGCGACTACGAGCAGTACTTC. Amino acid sequence: CASSQNTLGQGDYEQYF.

This clonotype was seen more than once but under ten times. The chain links TRBV7-9 to TRBJ2-7; D might be TRBD2 (6 bases). This CDR3 has 16 residues. Looked up from germline, CDR1 is SEHNR and CDR2 is FQNEAQ (reference sequence). Trimming shortened V by 3 bases and J by 3 bases, and 18 bases separated the two germline ends. The CDR3 DNA follows: TGTGCCAGCAGCTTGCCCTCCGGGGGTTGGTACTACGAGCAGTACTTC. It specifies CASSLPSGGWYYEQYF.

The chain uses TRBV5-1 and TRBJ2-1; D is unclear. Per the germline V gene, CDR1 is SGHRS and CDR2 is YFSETQ. Trimming removed 7 bases at V and 3 bases at J, with 5 bases between. This CDR3 has 11 residues. CDR3 amino acids: CASADYNEQFF. For the CDR3, the DNA is TGCGCCAGCGCAGACTACAATGAGCAGTTCTTC.

This clonotype was observed a handful of times. The chain employs TRBV24-1 and TRBJ2-1, with 13 nucleotides matching TRBD2. This CDR3 spans 16 amino acids. V shed 4 bases, J shed 6 bases, and the junction held 5 bases outside the gene matches. The germline V gene encodes CDR1 KGHDR and CDR2 SFDVKD. CDR3 sequence reads: CATSETSGRDGNEQFF. The CDR3 region has the DNA TGTGCCACCAGTGAAACTAGCGGGAGGGACGGCAATGAGCAGTTCTTC.

This clonotype was seen many times. V usage is TRBV20-1 and J usage is TRBJ2-2, with unresolved D. Germline CDR1 is DFQATT and CDR2 is SNEGSKA (reference sequence). V was cut by 3 bases and J by 0 bases, with 11 bases left in between. This CDR3 region has 15 residues. DNA of the CDR3: TGCAGTGCTAGGGAAGTTCGGGCGAACACCGGGGAGCTGTTTTTT. It is translated as CSAREVRANTGELFF.

This clonotype was observed a handful of times. The chain recombines TRBV4-3 with TRBJ2-1; perhaps TRBD2 as D (6 bases). Trimming left V 2 bases short and J 10 bases short, with 12 bases between. The CDR3 contains 13 residues. Germline-derived CDR1 and CDR2 are LGHNA and YSLEER. This CDR3 reads CASSQYRSGEQFF. In DNA, the CDR3 is TGCGCCAGCAGCCAATATAGAAGCGGGGAGCAGTTCTTC.

The genes are TRBV27 and TRBJ2-6, with 8 bases lining up with TRBD1. Trimming removed 6 bases from V and 0 bases from J; junction bases left unmatched: 4. Germline V gene sequence: CDR1 MNHEY, CDR2 SMNVEV (reference sequence). The CDR3 is 16 amino acids. The CDR3 region is CASRTGVNSGANVLTF. As DNA, the CDR3 is TGTGCCAGCAGGACAGGGGTGAACTCTGGGGCCAACGTCCTGACTTTC. Full variable domain (outside the CDR3, taken from reference TRBV27 and TRBJ2-6): EAQVTQNPRYLITVTGKKLTVTCSQNMNHEYMSWYRQDPGLGLRQIYYSMNVEVTDKGDVPEGYKVSRKEKRNFPLILESPSPNQTSLYFCASRTGVNSGANVLTFGAGSRLTVL.

This clonotype was recorded a few times. This chain uses TRBV20-1 with TRBJ2-1; the match to TRBD2 covers 13 bases. The germline V gene encodes CDR1 DFQATT and CDR2 SNEGSKA (reference sequence). With 6 bases clipped from V and 0 bases from J, the junction kept 8 bases outside the gene matches. The CDR3 runs 17 residues. CDR3 region: CSAGALAGGSSYNEQFF. CDR3 nucleotides: TGCAGTGCGGGAGCACTAGCGGGAGGGAGCTCCTACAATGAGCAGTTCTTC.

The chain has TRBV27 and TRBJ2-7, with D maybe TRBD1 (6 bases). The V end lost 1 base, the J end lost 5 bases, and 18 bases lay between the germline ends. Germline V CDR1 and CDR2: MNHEY, SMNVEV (reference sequence). The CDR3 totals 16 residues. For the CDR3, the DNA is TGTGCCAGCAGTTTATTTGGGGCAGGGGTTCCCGACGAGCAGTACTTC. It specifies CASSLFGAGVPDEQYF.

At least ten counts were recorded for this clonotype. The V and J genes are TRBV6-6 and TRBJ1-1, with D perhaps TRBD1 (5 bases). Germline CDR1 MNHNY, CDR2 SVGAGI (reference sequence). This CDR3 contains 14 residues. The V and J ends lost 2 bases and 1 base respectively, with 8 bases between them. The chain's CDR3 is CASSYAQGNTEAFF. The DNA for the CDR3 is TGTGCCAGCAGTTACGCCCAGGGGAACACTGAAGCTTTCTTT.

This clonotype was counted at least ten times. The rearrangement links TRBV4-3 to TRBJ2-1; 9 nucleotides match TRBD2. CDR3 length: 16 amino acids. J gave up 6 bases and V 0 bases, and 6 bases lay outside the gene matches. Germline V gene data show CDR1 as LGHNA and CDR2 as YSLEER. The CDR3: CASSQDSGSGGNEQFF. The CDR3 nucleotides are TGCGCCAGCAGCCAAGATAGCGGGAGTGGGGGCAATGAGCAGTTCTTC.

This clonotype was seen a few times. V gene TRBV12-3 or TRBV12-4 combines with J gene TRBJ2-7, with D maybe TRBD1 (5 bases). The CDR3 spans 15 residues. Trimming took off 1 base at V and 2 bases at J, with 12 bases between the two ends. CDR3 sequence: CASSLGGYGAYEQYF. The CDR3 DNA reads TGTGCCAGCAGTTTAGGGGGCTATGGGGCCTACGAGCAGTACTTC.

The chain joins TRBV29-1 to TRBJ2-3; 9 bases are shared with TRBD2. Unmatched junction bases numbered 7, after V lost 4 bases and J lost 5 bases. The germline CDR1 and CDR2 sequences are SQVTM and ANQGSEA. The CDR3 loop spans 14 amino acids. CDR3 loop: CSVAGGGVKDTQYF. The CDR3 DNA is TGCAGCGTTGCGGGCGGGGGGGTGAAAGATACGCAGTATTTT.

The V call is TRBV11-2, the J call TRBJ2-7; TRBD1 might be the D (6 bases). The V gene lost 5 bases and the J gene lost 4 bases, with 12 bases spanning the gap. Germline CDR1 is SGHAT and CDR2 is FQNNGV. The CDR3 has 13 residues. CDR3 sequence reads: CASSQTTGYEQYF. CDR3 bases: TGTGCCAGCAGCCAAACGACAGGATACGAGCAGTACTTC.